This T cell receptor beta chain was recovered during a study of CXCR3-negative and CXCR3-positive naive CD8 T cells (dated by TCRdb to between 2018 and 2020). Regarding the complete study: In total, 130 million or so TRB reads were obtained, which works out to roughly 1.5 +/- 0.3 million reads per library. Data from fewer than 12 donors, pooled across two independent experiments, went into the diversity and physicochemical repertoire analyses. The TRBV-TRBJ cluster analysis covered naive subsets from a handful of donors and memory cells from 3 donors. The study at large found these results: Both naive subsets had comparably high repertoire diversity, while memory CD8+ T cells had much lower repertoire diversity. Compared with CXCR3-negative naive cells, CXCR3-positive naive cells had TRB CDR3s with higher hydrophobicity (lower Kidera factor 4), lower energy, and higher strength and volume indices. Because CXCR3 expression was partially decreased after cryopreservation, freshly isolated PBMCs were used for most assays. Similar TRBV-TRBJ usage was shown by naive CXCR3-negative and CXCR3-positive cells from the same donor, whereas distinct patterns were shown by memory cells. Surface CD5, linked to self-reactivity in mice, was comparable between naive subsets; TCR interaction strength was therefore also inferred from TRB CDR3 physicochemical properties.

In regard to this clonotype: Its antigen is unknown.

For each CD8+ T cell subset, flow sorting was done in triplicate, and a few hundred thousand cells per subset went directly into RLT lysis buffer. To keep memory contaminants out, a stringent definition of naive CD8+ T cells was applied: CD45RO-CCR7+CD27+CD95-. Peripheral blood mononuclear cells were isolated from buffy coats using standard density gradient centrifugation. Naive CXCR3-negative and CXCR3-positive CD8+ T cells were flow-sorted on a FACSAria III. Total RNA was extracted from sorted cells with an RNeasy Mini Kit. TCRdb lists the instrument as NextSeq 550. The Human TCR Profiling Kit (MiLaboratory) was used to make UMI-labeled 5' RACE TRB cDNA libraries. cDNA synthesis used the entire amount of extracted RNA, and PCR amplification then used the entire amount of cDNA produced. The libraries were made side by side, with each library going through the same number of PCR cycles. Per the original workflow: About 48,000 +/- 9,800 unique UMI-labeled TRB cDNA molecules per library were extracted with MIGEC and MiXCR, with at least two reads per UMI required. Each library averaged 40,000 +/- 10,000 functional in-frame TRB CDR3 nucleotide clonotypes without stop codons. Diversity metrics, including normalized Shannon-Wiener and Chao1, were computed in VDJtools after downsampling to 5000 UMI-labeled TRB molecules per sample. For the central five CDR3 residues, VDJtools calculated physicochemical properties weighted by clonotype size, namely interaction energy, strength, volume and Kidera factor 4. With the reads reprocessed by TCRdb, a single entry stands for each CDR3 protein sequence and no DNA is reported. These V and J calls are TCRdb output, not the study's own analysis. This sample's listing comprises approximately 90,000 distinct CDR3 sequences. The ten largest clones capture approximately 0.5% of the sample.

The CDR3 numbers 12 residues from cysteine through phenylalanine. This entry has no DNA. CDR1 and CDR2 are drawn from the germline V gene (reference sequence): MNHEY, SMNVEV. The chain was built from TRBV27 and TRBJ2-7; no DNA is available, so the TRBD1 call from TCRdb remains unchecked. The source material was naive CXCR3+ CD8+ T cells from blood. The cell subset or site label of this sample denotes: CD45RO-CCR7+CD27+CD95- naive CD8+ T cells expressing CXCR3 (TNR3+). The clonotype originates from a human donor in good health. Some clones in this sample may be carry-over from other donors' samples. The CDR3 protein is CACGTEYYEQYF.